Sequencing of this TCR beta chain was carried out in a study of OX40 agonist ivuxolimab in advanced cancers. Across the whole study: Anti-PD-1, anti-PD-L1 or anti-CTLA-4 therapy given earlier was allowed, and approximately 40% had some. Study findings and constraints: The expanded peripheral T cells' antigen specificity was not determined.

Blood was sampled at baseline, cycle 4 day 1, and cycle 7 day 1. The CDR3 has 16 residues. From germline, CDR1 is MDHEN and CDR2 SYDVKM. V dropped 5 bases and J dropped 5; count of bases not matched to a gene: 10. Profiled with immunoSEQ multiplex PCR; TCRdb holds only in-frame clones, not every one. The sample lists about 17,000 clones; about four fifths were seen once. Turning to this clone: Its antigen is currently unknown.

The rearrangement links TRBV28 to TRBJ1-4; 8 nucleotides agree with TRBD1. The input for sequencing was CD4+ or CD8+ T cells sorted from blood, taken in a trial of the OX40 agonist ivuxolimab. This TCR came from an adult with an advanced solid tumor such as melanoma, head and neck, liver or kidney cancer. CDR3: CASSASGQGENEKLFF. In nucleotides, the CDR3 is TGTGCCAGCAGTGCCTCTGGACAGGGCGAAAATGAAAAACTGTTTTTT. Supplemented by reference TRBV28 and TRBJ1-4, the full variable domain reads DVKVTQSSRYLVKRTGEKVFLECVQDMDHENMFWYRQDPGLGLRLIYFSYDVKMKEKGDIPEGYSVSREKKERFSLILESASTNQTSMYLCASSASGQGENEKLFFGSGTQLSVL.